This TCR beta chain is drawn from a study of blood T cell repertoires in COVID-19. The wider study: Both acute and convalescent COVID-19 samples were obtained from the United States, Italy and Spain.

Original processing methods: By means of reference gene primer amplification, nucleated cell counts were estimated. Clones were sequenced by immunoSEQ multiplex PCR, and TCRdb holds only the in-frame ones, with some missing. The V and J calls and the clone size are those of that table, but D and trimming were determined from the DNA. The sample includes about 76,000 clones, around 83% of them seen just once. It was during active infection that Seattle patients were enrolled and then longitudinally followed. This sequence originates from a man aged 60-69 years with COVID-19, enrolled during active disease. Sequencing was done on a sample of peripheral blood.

The chain's CDR3 is CSVTSGARGYTF. DNA for the CDR3: TGCAGCGTTACCTCAGGGGCGCGTGGCTACACCTTC. The V call is TRBV29-1, the J call TRBJ1-2; D is perhaps TRBD1 (6 bases). V gave up 5 bases and J gave up 7 bases, with 14 bases separating them. The CDR3 runs 12 residues. Germline values: CDR1 SQVTM, CDR2 ANQGSEA.